This T cell receptor (beta chain) is drawn from a study of CD4+ T cells in melanoma. Whole-study results and caveats: In melanoma, neoantigen-specific CD4+ T cells reportedly differed in differentiation state. A reported correlation linked neoantigen-specific CD4+ T cells to CD8+, macrophage and B cell function.

A note on this clone: The antigen is not known.

The germline V gene has CDR1 SGHAT and CDR2 FQNNGV. The CDR3 runs 15 residues. TCRdb keeps only in-frame clones here, not all; method: immunoSEQ multiplex PCR. This sample yields about 11,000 clones, of which approximately 68% are seen a single time; approximately 14% belongs to the top ten. Sample: cells from a culture (not recorded whether cultured in vitro). This chain joins TRBV11-2 and TRBJ2-5; possibly TRBD1 for D (5 bases). The assigned J gene may be wrong: the sequence end matches TRBJ2-7 better. This receptor was identified in a human donor with melanoma. This CDR3 reads CASSLKGRVSYEQYF. The CDR3 DNA follows: TGTGCCAGCAGCTTAAAAGGCAGGGTGTCCTACGAGCAGTACTTC.